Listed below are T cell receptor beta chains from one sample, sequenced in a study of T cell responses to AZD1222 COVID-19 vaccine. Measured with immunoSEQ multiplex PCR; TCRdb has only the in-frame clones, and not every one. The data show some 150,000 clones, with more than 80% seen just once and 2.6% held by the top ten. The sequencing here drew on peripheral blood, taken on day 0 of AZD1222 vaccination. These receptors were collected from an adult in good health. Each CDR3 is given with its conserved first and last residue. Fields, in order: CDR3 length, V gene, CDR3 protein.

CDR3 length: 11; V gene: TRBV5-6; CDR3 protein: CASSLVDEQYF
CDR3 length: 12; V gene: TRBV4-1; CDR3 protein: CASSQGTGEQYF
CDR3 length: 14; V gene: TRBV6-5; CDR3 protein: CASSLAGAQGGYTF
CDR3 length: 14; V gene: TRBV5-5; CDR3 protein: CASSPGQGNYEQYF
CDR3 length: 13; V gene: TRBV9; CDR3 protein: CASSVDGNYGYTF
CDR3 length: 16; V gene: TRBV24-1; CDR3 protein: CATSDSGLAGVHEQFF
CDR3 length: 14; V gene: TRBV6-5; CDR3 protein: CASNLGGTTYEQYF
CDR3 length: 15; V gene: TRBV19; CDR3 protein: CASSPLGAGHGELFF
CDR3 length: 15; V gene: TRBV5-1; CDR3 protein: CASSLADLANYGYTF
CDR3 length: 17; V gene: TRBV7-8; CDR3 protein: CASSPYYSSGRANEQFF
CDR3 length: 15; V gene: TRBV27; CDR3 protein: CASSPAGTGVGGYTF
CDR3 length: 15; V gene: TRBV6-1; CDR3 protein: CASSEGAGATYGYTF
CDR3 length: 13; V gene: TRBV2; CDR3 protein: CASSLRTSRGYTF
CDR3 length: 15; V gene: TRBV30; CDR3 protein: CAWSAGGGTGNEQYF
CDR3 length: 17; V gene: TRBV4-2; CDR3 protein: CASSQEVRTGRNEKLFF
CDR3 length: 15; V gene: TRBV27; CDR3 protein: CASSKTPLGTDTQYF
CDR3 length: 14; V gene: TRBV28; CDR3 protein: CASSSQGRNEKLFF
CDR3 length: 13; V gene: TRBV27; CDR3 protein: CASRRQGVTAQFF
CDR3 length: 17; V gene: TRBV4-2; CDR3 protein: CASSQDPRQGGWDTQYF
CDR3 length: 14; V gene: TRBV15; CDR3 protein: CATSLKPGGYEQYF
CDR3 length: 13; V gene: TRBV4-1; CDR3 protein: CASSPQMTGELFF
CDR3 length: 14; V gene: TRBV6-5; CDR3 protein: CASSFGQLWTEAFF
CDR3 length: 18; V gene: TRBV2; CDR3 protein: CASSALVTSFTRTDTQYF
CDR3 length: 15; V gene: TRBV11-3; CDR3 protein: CASSPSRGGAGELFF
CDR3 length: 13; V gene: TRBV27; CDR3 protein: CASSLSVGTEAFF
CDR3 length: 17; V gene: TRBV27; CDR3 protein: CASSPRLVGRRRYEQYF
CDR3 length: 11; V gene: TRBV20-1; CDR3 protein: CSATGAGGYTF
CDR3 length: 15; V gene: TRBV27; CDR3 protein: CASSFDGRMNTEAFF
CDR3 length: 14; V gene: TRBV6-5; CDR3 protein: CASTPTVSNYGYTF
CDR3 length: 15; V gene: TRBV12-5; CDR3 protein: CASGLSTGSNSPLHF
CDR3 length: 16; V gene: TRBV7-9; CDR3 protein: CASRDREGTSGNTIYF
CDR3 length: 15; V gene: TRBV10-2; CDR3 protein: CASSETGSGTDTQYF
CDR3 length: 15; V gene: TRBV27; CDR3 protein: CASSPLSRPGSPLHF
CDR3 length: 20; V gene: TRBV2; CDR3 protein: CASSTSGEPVAEGLWETQYF
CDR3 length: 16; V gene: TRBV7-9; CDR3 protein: CASSSPGQRANSPLHF
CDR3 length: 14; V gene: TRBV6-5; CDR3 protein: CAILAGLGNTEAFF
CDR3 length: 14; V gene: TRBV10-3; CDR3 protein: CAISEPGTRNEQFF
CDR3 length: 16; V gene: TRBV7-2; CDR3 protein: CASSLHPIAGTGELFF
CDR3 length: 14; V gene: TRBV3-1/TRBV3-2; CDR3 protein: CASSLSTGGQPQHF
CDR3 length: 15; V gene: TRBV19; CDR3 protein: CASSIEGQGNYEQYF
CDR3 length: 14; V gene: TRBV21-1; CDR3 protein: CASSKAQKNNEQFF